These 23 T cell receptor beta chains were sequenced from one sample in a study of cytomegalovirus exposure and HLA in healthy donors (dated by TCRdb to 2017 to 2019). Receptor amplification or capture employed the immunoSEQ multiplex PCR assay. The multiplex PCR relied on a mix of 60 forward primers for TCR Vbeta segments and 13 reverse primers for TCR Jbeta segments. TCRdb carries this immuneACCESS record with in-frame sequences only. Its versions omit some clonotypes, under half of them owing to an unresolved V gene in the studies checked, with the rest unexplained. The sample profile shows roughly 120,000 clones; less than 90% of them were found once. Of the sample, over 0.2% falls within the top ten clones. Source material: PBMCs. These receptors were taken from a man aged 45 to 65 in good health and CMV-seronegative.

The chain is built from TRBV19 and TRBJ2-7; 8 bases map to TRBD1. V was pared by 5 bases and J by 6 bases, with 9 bases of the junction left unmatched. The CDR3 contains 14 residues. CDR1 LNHDA and CDR2 SQIVND come from the germline V gene (reference sequence). Here the CDR3 reads CASSARTGIIEQYF. CDR3 sequence (DNA): TGTGCCAGTAGTGCACGGACAGGGATTATCGAGCAGTACTTC. The whole variable domain, filled in from reference TRBV19 and TRBJ2-7, reads DGGITQSPKYLFRKEGQNVTLSCEQNLNHDAMYWYRQDPGQGLRLIYYSQIVNDFQKGDIAEGYSVSREKKESFPLTVTSAQKNPTAFYLCASSARTGIIEQYFGPGTRLTVT.

Points on this clone: At one boundary the junction diverges from the germline segment, which might be a read error. V gene TRBV7-9 combines with J gene TRBJ2-7; 7 nucleotides agree with TRBD2. This CDR3 is 17 amino acids long. Germline lookup yields CDR1 SEHNR and CDR2 FQNEAQ (reference sequence). The CDR3 is CSSSPGGRPRGSYEQYF. DNA of the CDR3: TGTTCCAGCAGCCCGGGGGGACGGCCGAGGGGATCCTACGAGCAGTACTTC.

The chain is built from TRBV6-1 and TRBJ1-2; perhaps TRBD1 as D (5 bases). The CDR3 has 13 residues. V lost 7 bases, J lost 4 bases, and 13 bases lay in between. Germline V gene lookup returns CDR1 MNHNS and CDR2 SASEGT. The CDR3 loop reads CASTQGLPYGYTF. The CDR3 coding sequence is TGTGCCAGCACTCAGGGACTGCCCTATGGCTACACCTTC.

Only a few counts were recorded for this clone. This chain joins TRBV29-1 and TRBJ1-1, with unresolved D. Trimming left V 4 bases short and J 1 base short, with 7 bases between. The germline V gene has CDR1 SQVTM and CDR2 ANQGSEA. This CDR3 is built from 12 residues. In nucleotides, the CDR3 is TGCAGCGTTGGGGGAGGGAACACTGAAGCTTTCTTT. Its protein product is CSVGGGNTEAFF.

This sequence joins TRBV11-3 and TRBJ2-7; D might be TRBD2 (5 bases). In germline, CDR1 is SGHNT, CDR2 YENEEA. The CDR3 contains 11 residues. The germline V and J ends were trimmed by 5 bases and 7 bases, with 9 bases remaining between them. DNA for the CDR3: TGTGCCAGCAGCCAACGGGGAGAGCAGTACTTC. It yields the protein CASSQRGEQYF.

The CDR3 here is CASSSQGGNTGELFF. Written as DNA, the CDR3 is TGTGCCAGTAGCAGTCAGGGGGGAAACACCGGGGAGCTGTTTTTT. This chain uses TRBV19 with TRBJ2-2; the D gene is possibly TRBD1 (7 bases). The V end lost 6 bases, the J end lost 2 bases, and 13 bases lay between the germline ends. From germline, CDR1 is LNHDA and CDR2 SQIVND (reference sequence). This CDR3 spans 15 amino acids.

This chain connects TRBV7-9 to TRBJ2-7; the D gene is possibly TRBD1 (6 bases). V lost 5 bases and J 2 bases, leaving 16 bases between the germline ends. Germline V gene sequence: CDR1 SEHNR, CDR2 FQNEAQ (reference sequence). The CDR3 length is 15 residues. CDR3 nucleotides: TGTGCCAGCAGCCCAACCGCAGGGGTCACCTACGAGCAGTACTTC. Translating gives CASSPTAGVTYEQYF.

This clone has more than one count but fewer than ten. V gene TRBV28 combines with J gene TRBJ2-4, with 8 bases aligning to TRBD1. Trimming removed 4 bases from V and 3 bases from J; junction bases left unmatched: 8. Germline values: CDR1 MDHEN, CDR2 SYDVKM. The CDR3 sequence is 16 residues long. CDR3 protein: CASSSPPGTGKNIQYF. For the CDR3, the DNA is TGTGCCAGCAGTTCACCACCGGGGACAGGCAAAAACATTCAGTACTTC.

The V call is TRBV19, the J call TRBJ1-3; no reliable D call. V lost 4 bases, J lost 2 bases, and 6 bases lay in between. CDR1 is LNHDA and CDR2 is SQIVND in the germline V gene (reference sequence). This CDR3 is built from 13 residues. CDR3 in amino acids: CASSTSAGNTIYF. The DNA of the CDR3 is TGTGCCAGTAGTACCTCGGCTGGAAACACCATATATTTT.

The rearrangement links TRBV5-1 to TRBJ2-2, with TRBD2 matching 7 bases. CDR3 length: 15 amino acids. The V and J ends lost 7 bases and 0 bases, in that order; junction bases with no gene match: 6. Germline V CDR1 and CDR2: SGHRS, YFSETQ. This CDR3 reads CASGMTSTNTGELFF. CDR3 nucleotides: TGCGCCAGCGGTATGACTAGCACGAACACCGGGGAGCTGTTTTTT.

This clone has only a few counts. The gene calls are TRBV13 and TRBJ1-3; D unresolved. The CDR3 length is 14 residues. With 0 bases removed from V and 2 bases from J, the gap between germline ends came to 5 bases. Germline assignment: CDR1 PRHDT and CDR2 FYEKMQ (reference sequence). CDR3 nucleotide sequence: TGTGCCAGCAGCTTAGGGCGGGCTGGAAACACCATATATTTT. Protein sequence: CASSLGRAGNTIYF.

The chain has TRBV5-1 and TRBJ2-7, with 14 bases lining up with TRBD2. The CDR3 has 18 residues. With V trimmed by 0 bases and J by 4 bases, 9 bases remained unmatched. The germline CDR1 and CDR2 sequences are SGHRS and YFSETQ. The CDR3 sequence: CASSLALGTSGRKYEQYF. In DNA, the CDR3 is TGCGCCAGCAGCTTGGCCTTAGGGACTAGCGGGAGAAAATACGAGCAGTACTTC.

V usage is TRBV4-3 and J usage is TRBJ1-2; 7 nucleotides agree with TRBD1. Per germline, CDR1 LGHNA and CDR2 YSLEER. The CDR3 loop spans 16 amino acids. V was clipped by 0 bases and J by 5 bases; unmatched bases: 9. The CDR3 sequence is CASSQDGGQSFYGYTF. CDR3 DNA sequence: TGCGCCAGCAGCCAAGATGGGGGACAGAGCTTTTATGGCTACACCTTC.

The CDR3: CATSRARGYEQFF. The CDR3 DNA is TGTGCCACCAGCAGAGCGAGAGGTTATGAGCAGTTCTTC. This sequence joins TRBV15 and TRBJ2-1, with D uncertain. Trimming stripped 1 base from V and 8 bases from J, with 9 bases between. Germline CDR1 reads LNHNV; CDR2 reads YYDKDF (reference sequence). This CDR3 spans 13 amino acids.

V and J are TRBV14 and TRBJ2-7; D uncertain. CDR1 and CDR2 from the germline V gene are SGHDN and FVKESK. Between the trimmed V and J ends, which lost 0 bases and 7 bases, there was a span of 4 bases. The CDR3 totals 11 residues. CDR3 in amino acids: CASSQDREQYF. The CDR3 DNA is TGTGCCAGCAGCCAAGACAGGGAGCAGTACTTC.

This chain links TRBV9 with TRBJ1-6; no clear D. The V and J ends lost 0 bases and 4 bases respectively, with 8 bases between them. From germline, CDR1 is SGDLS and CDR2 YYNGEE. This CDR3 spans 15 amino acids. CDR3 amino acids: CASSVGGSYNSPLHF. The CDR3, as DNA: TGTGCCAGCAGCGTAGGAGGGAGTTATAATTCACCCCTCCACTTT.

This chain uses TRBV5-5 with TRBJ1-5; D is ambiguous. Per the germline V gene, CDR1 is SGHKS and CDR2 is YYEKEE (reference sequence). The CDR3 contains 14 residues. Between the trimmed V and J ends, which lost 0 bases and 6 bases, there was a span of 10 bases. The CDR3 is CASSLGRGGQPQHF. CDR3 coding DNA: TGTGCCAGCAGCTTGGGCCGGGGTGGTCAGCCCCAGCATTTT.

This rearrangement joins TRBV5-1 to TRBJ2-4; D possibly corresponds to TRBD2 (6 bases). The V gene lost 5 bases and the J gene lost 10 bases, with 16 bases spanning the gap. This CDR3 is 13 amino acids long. The V gene's germline CDR1 is SGHRS and CDR2 YFSETQ. CDR3: CASRGGLEGIQYF. In DNA, the CDR3 is TGCGCCAGCAGGGGCGGGCTGGAGGGAATTCAGTACTTC.

V is TRBV27 and J is TRBJ1-1; 9 nucleotides agree with TRBD1. The CDR3 is made up of 15 amino acids. The V gene's germline CDR1 is MNHEY and CDR2 SMNVEV (reference sequence). J was trimmed by 10 bases and V by 6 bases; bases with no gene match: 15. The CDR3 is CASSRGDRALGGAFF. CDR3 in DNA: TGTGCCAGCAGCCGAGGGGACAGGGCCCTGGGAGGAGCTTTCTTT.

The chain has TRBV13 and TRBJ2-1; D is unclear. The germline V and J ends were trimmed by 6 bases and 6 bases, with 6 bases remaining between them. The CDR3 runs 11 residues. Looked up from germline, CDR1 is PRHDT and CDR2 is FYEKMQ (reference sequence). The CDR3 DNA is TGTGCCAGCAGTCCGGGCAATGAGCAGTTCTTC. It specifies CASSPGNEQFF.

In regard to this clone: The junction does not match germline at one end; this may be a read error. This rearrangement joins TRBV27 to TRBJ1-6; 8 bases map to TRBD1. This CDR3 is built from 16 residues. Germline V gene sequence: CDR1 MNHEY, CDR2 SMNVEV (reference sequence). The CDR3 nucleotides are TGTGCCTGCAGTCCCGCCCCGGGACAGGTTAATTCACCCCTCCACTTT. Amino acids: CACSPAPGQVNSPLHF.

Turning to this clone: The same CDR3 can be traced to other DNA sequences in this sample. The V gene is TRBV5-4, the J gene TRBJ2-5, with 7 bases that match TRBD2. Germline V CDR1 and CDR2: SGHNT, YYREEE (reference sequence). This CDR3 comprises 14 residues. Germline trimming cut 0 bases from V and 3 bases from J; bases unmatched to any gene: 2. This CDR3 is CASSLAGGEETQYF. In DNA, the CDR3 is TGTGCCAGCAGCTTGGCGGGAGGAGAAGAGACCCAGTACTTC.

J is TRBJ2-4 and V is TRBV5-6; 8 bases are shared with TRBD1. Germline CDR1 SGHDT, CDR2 YYEEEE. The ends lost 0 bases at V and 8 bases at J; junction bases unmatched: 4. The CDR3 spans 14 residues. The CDR3 nucleotides read TGTGCCAGCAGCTTGGCAGGGGGCAGGGACATTCAGTACTTC. Amino acid sequence: CASSLAGGRDIQYF. Based on the CDR3 plus reference TRBV5-6 and TRBJ2-4, the full variable domain is DAGVTQSPTHLIKTRGQQVTLRCSPKSGHDTVSWYQQALGQGPQFIFQYYEEEERQRGNFPDRFSGHQFPNYSSELNVNALLLGDSALYLCASSLAGGRDIQYFGAGTRLSVL.